The sequence of this TCR beta chain was determined in a study of T cell responses to AZD1222 COVID-19 vaccine. Across the study: The study pooled second doses at about 4 or about 12 weeks. Points from the study as a whole: Among the donors, most were white British and more were female, and clonal diversity was possibly underestimated.

A word on this clone: Its antigen remains unknown.

Clones were read by immunoSEQ multiplex PCR, and TCRdb kept only the in-frame ones, dropping some. The repertoire consists of 120,000 to 150,000 clones, with around 89% occurring once and the leading ten covering around 5%. This clonotype was obtained from an adult in good health. The source was peripheral blood, collected on day 0 of AZD1222 vaccination.

Here the CDR3 DNA reads TGTGCCAGCGGCCCCGCGATCAATCAGCCCCAGCATTTT. This translates into CASGPAINQPQHF. The chain is built from TRBV27 and TRBJ1-5; no clear D gene. V lost 8 bases, J lost 3 bases, and 11 bases lay in between. The CDR3 sequence is 13 residues long. Per germline, CDR1 MNHEY and CDR2 SMNVEV (reference sequence).